This TCR beta chain was profiled in a study of CD8 T cells in ankylosing spondylitis. General study findings and limits: The authors reported significant enrichment of disease-linked clones in matched ankylosing spondylitis synovial fluid. Seemingly characteristic of ankylosing spondylitis blood was a TCR beta motif consisting of about 8 highly homologous variants. Reactive arthritis synovial fluid and blood previously showed some of these motif variants.

Making use of molecular barcodes, quantitative 5'-RACE generated TCR beta libraries. TCRdb re-analysed the 5' RACE reads in MiXCR, keeping a single row per CDR3 protein. Here the sample spans over 450,000 distinct CDR3 sequences, roughly 12% being singletons. V was cut by 6 bases and J by 8 bases, with 15 bases left in between. Germline lookup yields CDR1 SGHRS and CDR2 YFSETQ. The CDR3 consists of 13 residues. Comments on this clonotype: Its antigen is still unknown.

This sequence was found in a male donor with ankylosing spondylitis. The V gene is TRBV5-1, the J gene TRBJ2-1, with D perhaps matching TRBD1 (6 bases). Sequenced material: blood, either unsorted or a sorted T cell fraction (not recorded which). DNA of the CDR3: TGCGCCAGCAACCCAGGGGAGTTACATGAGCAGTTCTTC. As protein: CASNPGELHEQFF.